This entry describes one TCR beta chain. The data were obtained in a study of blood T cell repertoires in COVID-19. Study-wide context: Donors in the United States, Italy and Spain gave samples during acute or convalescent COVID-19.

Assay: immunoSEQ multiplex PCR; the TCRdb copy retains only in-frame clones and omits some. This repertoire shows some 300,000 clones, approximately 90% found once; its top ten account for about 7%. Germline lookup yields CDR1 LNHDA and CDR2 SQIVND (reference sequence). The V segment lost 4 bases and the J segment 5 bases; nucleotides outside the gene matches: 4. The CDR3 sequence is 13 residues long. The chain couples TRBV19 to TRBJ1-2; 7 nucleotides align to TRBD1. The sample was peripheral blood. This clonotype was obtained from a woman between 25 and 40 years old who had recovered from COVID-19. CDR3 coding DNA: TGTGCCAGTAGTACGACAGGGTCTTATGGCTACACCTTC. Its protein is CASSTTGSYGYTF.